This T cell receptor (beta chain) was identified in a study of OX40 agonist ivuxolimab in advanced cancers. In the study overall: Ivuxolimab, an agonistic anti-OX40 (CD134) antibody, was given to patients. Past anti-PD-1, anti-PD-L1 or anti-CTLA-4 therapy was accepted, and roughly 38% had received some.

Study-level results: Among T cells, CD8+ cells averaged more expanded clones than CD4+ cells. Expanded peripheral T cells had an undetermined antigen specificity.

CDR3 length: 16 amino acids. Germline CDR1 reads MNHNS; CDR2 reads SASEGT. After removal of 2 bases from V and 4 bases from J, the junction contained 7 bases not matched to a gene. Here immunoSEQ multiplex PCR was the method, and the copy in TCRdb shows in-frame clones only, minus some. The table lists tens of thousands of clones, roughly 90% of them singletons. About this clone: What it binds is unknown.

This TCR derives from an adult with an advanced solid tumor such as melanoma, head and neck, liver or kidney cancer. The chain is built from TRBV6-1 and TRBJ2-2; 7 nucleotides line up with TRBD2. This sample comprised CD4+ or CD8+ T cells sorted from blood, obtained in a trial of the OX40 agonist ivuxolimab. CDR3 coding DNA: TGTGCCAGCAGTGAATATGTGGGAGGGCCCACCGGGGAGCTGTTTTTT. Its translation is CASSEYVGGPTGELFF.